The T cell receptor beta chain under discussion was sequenced for a study of neurological immune-mediated disorders. From the 5' RACE reads, TCRdb called clonotypes with MiXCR, one entry per CDR3 protein. In the table there are approximately 52,000 distinct CDR3 sequences, over 3% of which are singletons. This clonotype was recorded at least ten times. CDR1 and CDR2 (germline): SEHNR, FQNEAQ (reference sequence). The V and J ends lost 8 bases and 6 bases respectively, with 12 bases between them. This CDR3 region has 12 residues. The sample consisted of PBMCs. The gene calls are TRBV7-9 and TRBJ2-3, with D maybe TRBD1 (6 bases). This clonotype was sampled from a man in his forties with multiple sclerosis. CDR3 DNA sequence: TGTGCCAGCCGTTCAAGGGGGGATACGCAGTATTTT. It encodes CASRSRGDTQYF.